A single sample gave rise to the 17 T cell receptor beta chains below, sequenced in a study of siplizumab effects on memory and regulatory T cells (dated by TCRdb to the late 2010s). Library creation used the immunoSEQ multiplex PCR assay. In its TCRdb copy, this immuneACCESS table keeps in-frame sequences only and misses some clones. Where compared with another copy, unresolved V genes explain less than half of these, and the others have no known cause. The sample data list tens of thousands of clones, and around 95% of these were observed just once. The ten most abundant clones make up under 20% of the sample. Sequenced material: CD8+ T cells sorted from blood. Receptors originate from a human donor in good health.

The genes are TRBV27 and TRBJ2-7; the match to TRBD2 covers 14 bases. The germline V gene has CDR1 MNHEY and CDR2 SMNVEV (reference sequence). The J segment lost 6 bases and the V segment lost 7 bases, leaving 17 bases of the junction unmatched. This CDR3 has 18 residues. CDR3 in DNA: TGTGCCAGCACTCTTCCCGGGACTAGCGGGAGCGAAAGTGGCGAGCAGTACTTC. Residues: CASTLPGTSGSESGEQYF.

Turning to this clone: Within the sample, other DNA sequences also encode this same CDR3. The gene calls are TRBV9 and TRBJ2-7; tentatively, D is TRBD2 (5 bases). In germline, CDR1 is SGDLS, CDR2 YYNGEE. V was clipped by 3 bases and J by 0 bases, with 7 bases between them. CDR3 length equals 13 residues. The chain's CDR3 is CASSAGSSYEQYF. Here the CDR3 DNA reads TGTGCCAGCAGCGCGGGGAGCTCCTACGAGCAGTACTTC.

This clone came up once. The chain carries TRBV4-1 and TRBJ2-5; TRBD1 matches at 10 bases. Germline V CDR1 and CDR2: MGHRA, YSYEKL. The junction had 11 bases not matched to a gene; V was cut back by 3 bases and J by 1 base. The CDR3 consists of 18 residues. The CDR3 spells CASSQITPGTGVQETQYF. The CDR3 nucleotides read TGCGCCAGCAGCCAGATAACTCCCGGGACAGGGGTCCAAGAGACCCAGTACTTC.

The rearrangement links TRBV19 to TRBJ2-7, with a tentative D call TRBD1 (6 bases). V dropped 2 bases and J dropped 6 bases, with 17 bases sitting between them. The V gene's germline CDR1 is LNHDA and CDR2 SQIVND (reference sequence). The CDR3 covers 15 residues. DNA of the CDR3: TGTGCCAGTAGTATAAGGGGACAAGCGTCTGCCGAGCAGTACTTC. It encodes CASSIRGQASAEQYF.

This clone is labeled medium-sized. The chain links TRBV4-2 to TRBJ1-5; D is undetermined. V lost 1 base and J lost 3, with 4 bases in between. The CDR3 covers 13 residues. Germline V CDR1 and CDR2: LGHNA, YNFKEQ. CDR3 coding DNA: TGTGCCAGCAGCCAAGTCGACAATCAGCCCCAGCATTTT. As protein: CASSQVDNQPQHF.

This chain's CDR3 is CASSLVPGQAVNTEAFF. The CDR3 DNA follows: TGTGCCAGCAGCTTAGTTCCGGGACAGGCCGTGAACACTGAAGCTTTCTTT. This chain joins TRBV11-2 and TRBJ1-1; 8 nucleotides agree with TRBD1. V shed 1 base and J 0 bases; nucleotides not matched to a gene: 7. The CDR3 extends over 17 amino acids. Germline lookup yields CDR1 SGHAT and CDR2 FQNNGV.

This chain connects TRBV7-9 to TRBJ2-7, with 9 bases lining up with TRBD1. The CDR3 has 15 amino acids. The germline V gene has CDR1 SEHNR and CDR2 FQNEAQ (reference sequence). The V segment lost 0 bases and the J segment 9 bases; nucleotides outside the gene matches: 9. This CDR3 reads CASSLALQDRGAQYF. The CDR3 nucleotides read TGTGCCAGCAGCTTAGCGCTTCAGGACAGGGGTGCGCAGTACTTC.

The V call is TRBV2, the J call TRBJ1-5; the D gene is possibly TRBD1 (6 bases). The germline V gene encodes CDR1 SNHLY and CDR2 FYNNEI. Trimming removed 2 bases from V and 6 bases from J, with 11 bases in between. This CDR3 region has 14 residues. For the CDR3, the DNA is TGTGCCAGCAGTGAACACAGGGTAATTCAGCCCCAGCATTTT. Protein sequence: CASSEHRVIQPQHF.

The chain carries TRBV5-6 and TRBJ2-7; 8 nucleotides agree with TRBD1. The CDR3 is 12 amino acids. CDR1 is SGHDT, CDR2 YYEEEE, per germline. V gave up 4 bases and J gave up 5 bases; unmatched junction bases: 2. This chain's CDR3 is CASSRTGNEQYF. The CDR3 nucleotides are TGTGCCAGCAGCAGGACAGGGAACGAGCAGTACTTC.

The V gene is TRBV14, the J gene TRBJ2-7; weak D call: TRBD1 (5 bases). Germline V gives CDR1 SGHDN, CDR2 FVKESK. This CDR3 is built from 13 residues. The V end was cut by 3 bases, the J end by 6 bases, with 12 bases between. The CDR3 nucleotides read TGTGCCAGCAGCCACGTCTCAGGGTCCGAGCAGTACTTC. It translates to CASSHVSGSEQYF.

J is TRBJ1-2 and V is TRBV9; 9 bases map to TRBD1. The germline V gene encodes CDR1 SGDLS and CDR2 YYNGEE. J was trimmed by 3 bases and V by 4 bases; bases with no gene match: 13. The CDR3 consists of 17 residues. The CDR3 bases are TGTGCCAGCAGCACGTCCCGGGACAGGGAATGGGACTATGGCTACACCTTC. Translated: CASSTSRDREWDYGYTF.

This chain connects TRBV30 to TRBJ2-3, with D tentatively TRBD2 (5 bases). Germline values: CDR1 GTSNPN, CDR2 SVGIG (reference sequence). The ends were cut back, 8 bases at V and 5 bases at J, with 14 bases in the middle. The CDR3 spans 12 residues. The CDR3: CAQNLGRDTQYF. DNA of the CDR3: TGTGCCCAGAATCTGGGGAGAGATACGCAGTATTTT.

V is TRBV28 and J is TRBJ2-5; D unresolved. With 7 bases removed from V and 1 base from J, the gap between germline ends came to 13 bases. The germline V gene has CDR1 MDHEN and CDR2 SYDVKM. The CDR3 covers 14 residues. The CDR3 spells CASTPGRFQETQYF. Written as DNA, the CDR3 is TGTGCCAGCACCCCCGGACGGTTCCAAGAGACCCAGTACTTC.

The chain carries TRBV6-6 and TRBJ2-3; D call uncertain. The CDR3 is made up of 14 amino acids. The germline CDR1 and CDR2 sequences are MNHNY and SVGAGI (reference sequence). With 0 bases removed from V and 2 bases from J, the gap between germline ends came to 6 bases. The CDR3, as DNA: TGTGCCAGCAGTTACTCTGGCCCCACAGATACGCAGTATTTT. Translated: CASSYSGPTDTQYF.

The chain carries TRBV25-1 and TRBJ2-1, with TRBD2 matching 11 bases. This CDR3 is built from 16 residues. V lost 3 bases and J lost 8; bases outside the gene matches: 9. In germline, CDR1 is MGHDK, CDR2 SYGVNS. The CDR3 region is CASSELTSGSFYEQFF. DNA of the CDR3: TGTGCCAGCAGTGAGCTAACTAGCGGGAGTTTCTATGAGCAGTTCTTC.

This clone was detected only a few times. The CDR3 nucleotides read TGCGCCAGCAGCCAAGAGGTTGGCAGTGCTGCCTACGAGCAGTACTTC. It encodes CASSQEVGSAAYEQYF. This chain links TRBV4-1 with TRBJ2-7; D not certain. Germline CDR1 reads MGHRA; CDR2 reads YSYEKL. V was clipped by 0 bases and J by 2 bases, with 14 bases between them. The CDR3 totals 16 residues.

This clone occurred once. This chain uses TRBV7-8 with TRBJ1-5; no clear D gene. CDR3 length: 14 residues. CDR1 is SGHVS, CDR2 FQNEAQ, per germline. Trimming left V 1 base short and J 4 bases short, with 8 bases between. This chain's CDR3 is CASSLEQRNQPQHF. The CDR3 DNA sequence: TGTGCCAGCAGCTTAGAACAGAGAAATCAGCCCCAGCATTTT.